This TCR beta chain was documented in a study of T cells after posttransplantation cyclophosphamide. General study results and limits: Tissue-infiltrating T cells from skin or gut overlapped little with blood T cells. TRB clonality was highly associated with recipient CMV seropositivity and reactivation.

With V trimmed by 3 bases and J by 5 bases, 4 bases remained unmatched. Germline loops: CDR1 SGHRS, CDR2 YFSETQ. This CDR3 is 15 amino acids long. TCRdb's copy holds only in-frame clones and misses some; the assay was immunoSEQ multiplex PCR. The sample contains more than 30,000 clones, about 89% of which appear only once. The naive gate required viable CD3+CD4+ or CD3+CD8+ cells with CCR7+CD45RA+CD45RO-CD95-CD27+CD28+ phenotype. This related bone marrow graft donor gave peripheral blood on the day of marrow donation. Regarding this clone: Its antigen is not identified.

The rearrangement links TRBV5-1 to TRBJ2-3; the match to TRBD2 covers 12 bases. The TCR comes from a woman in her fifties or sixties in good health, CMV-negative, and a related stem cell transplant donor. Specimen: naive CD4+ T cells sorted from PBMCs. CDR3 DNA: TGCGCCAGCAGCTCTGGACTAGCGGGGTTAGATACGCAGTATTTT. This translates into CASSSGLAGLDTQYF.